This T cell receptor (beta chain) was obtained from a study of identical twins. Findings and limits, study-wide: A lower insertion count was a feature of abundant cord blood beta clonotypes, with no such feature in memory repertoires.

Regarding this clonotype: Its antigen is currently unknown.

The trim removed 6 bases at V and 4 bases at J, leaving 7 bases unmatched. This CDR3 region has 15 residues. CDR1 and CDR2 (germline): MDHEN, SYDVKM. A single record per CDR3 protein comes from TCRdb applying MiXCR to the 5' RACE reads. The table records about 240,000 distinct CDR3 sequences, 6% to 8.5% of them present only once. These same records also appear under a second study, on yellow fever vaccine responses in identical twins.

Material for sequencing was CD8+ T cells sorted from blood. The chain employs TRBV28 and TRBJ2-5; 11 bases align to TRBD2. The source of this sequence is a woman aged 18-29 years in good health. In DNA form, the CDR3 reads TGTGCCAGCAGACCACTAGCGGGAGTTCGAGAGACCCAGTACTTC. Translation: CASRPLAGVRETQYF.